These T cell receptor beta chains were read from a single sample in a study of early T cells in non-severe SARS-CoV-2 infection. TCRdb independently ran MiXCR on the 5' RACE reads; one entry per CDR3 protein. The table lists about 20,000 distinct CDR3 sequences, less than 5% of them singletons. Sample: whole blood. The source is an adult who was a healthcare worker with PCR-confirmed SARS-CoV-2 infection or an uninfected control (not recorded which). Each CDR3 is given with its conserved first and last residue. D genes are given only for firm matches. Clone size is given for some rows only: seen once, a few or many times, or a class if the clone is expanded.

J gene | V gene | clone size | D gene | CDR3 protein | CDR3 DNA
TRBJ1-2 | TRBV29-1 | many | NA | CSVGETYTF | TGCAGCGTCGGGGAAACCTACACCTTC
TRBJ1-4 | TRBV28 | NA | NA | CASRILGTEKLLF | TGTGCCAGCAGGATTTTAGGCACGGAAAAACTGCTTTTT
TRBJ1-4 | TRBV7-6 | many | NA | CASSYGREKLFF | TGTGCCAGCAGCTACGGACGGGAAAAACTGTTTTTT
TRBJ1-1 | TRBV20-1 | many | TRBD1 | CSARGYNRGGTEAFF | TGCAGTGCTAGAGGCTATAACAGGGGTGGCACTGAAGCTTTCTTT
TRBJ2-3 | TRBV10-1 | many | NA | CASSESRGIGDTQYF | TGCGCCAGCAGTGAGTCACGGGGGATAGGGGATACGCAGTATTTT
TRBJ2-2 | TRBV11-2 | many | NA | CASSLDGDTGELFF | TGTGCCAGCAGCTTGGATGGGGACACCGGGGAGCTGTTTTTT
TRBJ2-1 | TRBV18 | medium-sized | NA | CASSKGLSSYNEQFF | TGTGCCAGCTCAAAGGGTCTGAGCTCCTACAATGAGCAGTTCTTC
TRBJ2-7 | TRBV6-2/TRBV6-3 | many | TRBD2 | CASSYSLAGIEQYF | TGTGCCAGCAGTTACTCCTTAGCGGGGATAGAGCAGTACTTC
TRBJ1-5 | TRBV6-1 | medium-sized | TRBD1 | CASSEPGTGGQPQHF | TGTGCCAGCAGTGAACCTGGGACAGGGGGACAGCCCCAGCATTTT
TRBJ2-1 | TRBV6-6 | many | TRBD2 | CASRSSGGAYEQFF | TGTGCCAGCAGGTCTAGCGGGGGGGCATATGAGCAGTTCTTC
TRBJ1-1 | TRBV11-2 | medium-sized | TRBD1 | CASSPYRDSAMNTEAFF | TGTGCCAGCAGCCCCTACCGGGACAGCGCTATGAACACTGAAGCTTTCTTT
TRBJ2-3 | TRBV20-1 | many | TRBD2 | CSARGLAGSTDTQYF | TGCAGTGCTAGGGGTCTAGCGGGAAGCACAGATACGCAGTATTTT
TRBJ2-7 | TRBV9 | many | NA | CASSSGGQNSYEQYF | TGTGCCAGCAGCTCAGGGGGGCAGAACTCCTACGAGCAGTACTTC
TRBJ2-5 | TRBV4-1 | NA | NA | CASSQDVGKETQYF | TGCGCCAGCAGCCAAGATGTGGGGAAAGAGACCCAGTACTTC
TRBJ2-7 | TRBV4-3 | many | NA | CASSQELRRWGEQYF | TGCGCCAGCAGCCAAGAACTCCGACGCTGGGGCGAGCAGTACTTC
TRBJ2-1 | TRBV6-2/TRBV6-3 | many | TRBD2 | CASSSGGGGYNEQFF | TGTGCCAGCAGTTCCGGCGGCGGGGGTTACAATGAGCAGTTCTTC
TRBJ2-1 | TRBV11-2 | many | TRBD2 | CASSLPGGEQFF | TGTGCCAGCAGCTTACCCGGGGGGGAGCAGTTCTTC
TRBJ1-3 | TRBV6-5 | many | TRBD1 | CASSWDSFSGNTIYF | TGTGCCAGCAGTTGGGACAGCTTTTCTGGAAACACCATATATTTT
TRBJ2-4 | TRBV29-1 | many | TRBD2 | CSVGGASGNFGIQYF | TGCAGCGTCGGGGGGGCTAGCGGGAATTTTGGCATTCAGTACTTC
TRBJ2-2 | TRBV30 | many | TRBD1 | CAWSVLGTDLLGELFF | TGTGCCTGGAGTGTACTCGGGACAGACCTTCTGGGGGAGCTGTTTTTT
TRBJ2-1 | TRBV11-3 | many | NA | CASSLMGGDEQFF | TGTGCCAGCAGCTTAATGGGGGGCGATGAGCAGTTCTTC
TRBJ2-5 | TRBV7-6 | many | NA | CASSNQETQYF | TGTGCCAGCAGCAACCAAGAGACCCAGTACTTC
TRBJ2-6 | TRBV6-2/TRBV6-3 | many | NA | CASSPGSSGANVLTF | TGTGCCAGCAGCCCTGGGAGCTCTGGGGCCAACGTCCTGACTTTC
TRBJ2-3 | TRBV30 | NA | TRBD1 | CAWDRDTDTQYF | TGTGCCTGGGACAGGGACACAGATACGCAGTATTTT
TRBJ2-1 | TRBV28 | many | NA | CASSFHVDEQFF | TGTGCCAGCAGTTTCCACGTGGATGAGCAGTTCTTC
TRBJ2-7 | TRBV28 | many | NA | CASKGSGTYEQYF | TGTGCCAGCAAAGGATCAGGAACTTACGAGCAGTACTTC
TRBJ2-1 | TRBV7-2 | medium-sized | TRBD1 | CASSFGRTGNEQFF | TGTGCCAGCAGCTTTGGAAGGACAGGCAATGAGCAGTTCTTC
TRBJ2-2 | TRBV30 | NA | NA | CAWDRGAELFF | TGTGCCTGGGACCGAGGGGCGGAGCTGTTTTTT
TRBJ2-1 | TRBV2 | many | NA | CASMKTYNEQFF | TGTGCCAGCATGAAGACCTACAATGAGCAGTTCTTC
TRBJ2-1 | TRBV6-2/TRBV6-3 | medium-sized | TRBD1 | CASSYTAGTGDTRGEQFF | TGTGCCAGCAGTTACACGGCCGGGACAGGGGACACAAGGGGTGAGCAGTTCTTC
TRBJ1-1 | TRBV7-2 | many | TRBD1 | CASSPRDSSNTEAFF | TGTGCCAGCAGCCCCCGGGACAGCTCGAACACTGAAGCTTTCTTT
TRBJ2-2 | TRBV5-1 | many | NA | CASSLVGIGTGELFF | TGCGCCAGCAGCTTGGTAGGGATCGGCACCGGGGAGCTGTTTTTT
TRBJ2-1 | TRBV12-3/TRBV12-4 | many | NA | CASCLSGTYNEQFF | TGTGCCAGCTGTCTTAGCGGAACCTACAATGAGCAGTTCTTC
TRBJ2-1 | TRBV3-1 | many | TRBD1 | CASSQAPPGQDNEQFF | TGTGCCAGCAGCCAAGCTCCTCCGGGACAGGACAATGAGCAGTTCTTC
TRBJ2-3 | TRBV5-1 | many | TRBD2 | CASSTGLAGGVADTQYF | TGCGCCAGCAGCACGGGACTAGCGGGAGGAGTCGCAGATACGCAGTATTTT
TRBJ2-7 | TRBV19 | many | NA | CASSIEPHDEQYF | TGTGCCAGTAGTATAGAACCACACGACGAGCAGTACTTC
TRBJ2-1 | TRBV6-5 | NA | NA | CASSSSDLGSYNEQFF | TGTGCCAGCAGTTCGTCAGACCTAGGGTCCTACAATGAGCAGTTCTTC
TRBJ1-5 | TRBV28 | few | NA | CASPPAGPHSNQPQHF | TGTGCCAGCCCTCCGGCAGGGCCCCATAGCAATCAGCCCCAGCATTTT
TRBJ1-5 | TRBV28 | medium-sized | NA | CASKMPASNQPQHF | TGTGCCAGCAAAATGCCCGCTAGCAATCAGCCCCAGCATTTT
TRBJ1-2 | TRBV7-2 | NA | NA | CASSFGDGGRLNF | TGTGCCAGCAGCTTCGGGGATGGGGGACGGTTAAACTTC
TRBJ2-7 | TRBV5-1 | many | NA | CASSPKSGSNEQYF | TGCGCCAGCAGCCCAAAGAGCGGGTCCAACGAGCAGTACTTC
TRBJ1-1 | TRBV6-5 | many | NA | CASSYPPQEAFF | TGTGCCAGCAGTTACCCCCCGCAGGAAGCTTTCTTT
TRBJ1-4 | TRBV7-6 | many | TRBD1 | CASSQPGQGQKKLFF | TGTGCCAGCAGCCAACCGGGACAGGGGCAGAAAAAACTGTTTTTT
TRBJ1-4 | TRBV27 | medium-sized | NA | CASSLSYPGEKLFF | TGTGCCAGCAGTTTATCGTACCCGGGGGAAAAACTGTTTTTT
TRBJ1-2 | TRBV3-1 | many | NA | CASSQDLSTIYGYTF | TGTGCCAGCAGCCAAGATCTATCAACCATCTATGGCTACACCTTC
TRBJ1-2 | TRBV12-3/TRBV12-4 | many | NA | CASSFRRLGYTF | TGTGCCAGCAGTTTCCGGCGGCTGGGCTACACCTTC
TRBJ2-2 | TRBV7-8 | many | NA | CASSRQSPSNTGELFF | TGTGCCAGCAGCCGACAGTCCCCTTCGAACACCGGGGAGCTGTTTTTT
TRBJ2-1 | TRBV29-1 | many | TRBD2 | CSVTHGGTIRNEQFF | TGCAGCGTCACCCACGGGGGGACTATTAGGAATGAGCAGTTCTTC
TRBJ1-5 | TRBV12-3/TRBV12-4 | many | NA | CASSPGPGSESNQPQHF | TGTGCCAGCAGCCCCGGGCCCGGTAGTGAAAGCAATCAGCCCCAGCATTTT
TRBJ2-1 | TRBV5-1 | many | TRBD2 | CASSWALAGGGEQFF | TGCGCCAGCAGCTGGGCCCTAGCGGGAGGGGGTGAGCAGTTCTTC
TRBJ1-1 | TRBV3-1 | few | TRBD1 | CASSQGSTGDTEAFF | TGTGCCAGCAGCCAAGGAAGTACAGGGGACACTGAAGCTTTCTTT
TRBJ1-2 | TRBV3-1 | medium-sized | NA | CASSLVGDGYTF | TGTGCCAGCAGCCTTGTCGGAGATGGCTACACCTTC
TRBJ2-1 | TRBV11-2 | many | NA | CASSLGRRYGFSNNEQFF | TGTGCCAGCAGCTTAGGTCGAAGATACGGATTCAGCAACAATGAGCAGTTCTTC
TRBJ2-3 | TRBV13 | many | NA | CASSLGMTQSRGTDTQYF | TGTGCCAGCAGCTTAGGAATGACCCAATCCCGGGGCACAGATACGCAGTATTTT
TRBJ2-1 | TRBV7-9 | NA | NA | CASTHLAQGEQFF | TGTGCCAGCACCCACCTTGCTCAGGGTGAACAGTTCTTC